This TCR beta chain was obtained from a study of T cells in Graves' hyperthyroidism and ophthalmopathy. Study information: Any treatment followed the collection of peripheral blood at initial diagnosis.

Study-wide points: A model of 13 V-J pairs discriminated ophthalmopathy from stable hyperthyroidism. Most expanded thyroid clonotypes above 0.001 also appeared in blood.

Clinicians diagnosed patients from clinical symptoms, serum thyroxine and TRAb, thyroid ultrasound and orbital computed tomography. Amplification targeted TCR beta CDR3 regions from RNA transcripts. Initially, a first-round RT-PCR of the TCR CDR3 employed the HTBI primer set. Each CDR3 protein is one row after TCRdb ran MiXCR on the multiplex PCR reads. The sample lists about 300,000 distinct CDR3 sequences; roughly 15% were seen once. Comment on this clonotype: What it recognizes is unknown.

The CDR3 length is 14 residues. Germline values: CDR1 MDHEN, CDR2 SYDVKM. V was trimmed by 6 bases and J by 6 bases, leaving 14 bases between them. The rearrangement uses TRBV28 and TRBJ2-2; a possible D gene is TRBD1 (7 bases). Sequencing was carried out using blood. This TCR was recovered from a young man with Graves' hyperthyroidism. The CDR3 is CASSQGGDAGELFF. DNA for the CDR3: TGTGCCAGCAGCCAGGGGGGCGACGCCGGGGAGCTGTTTTTT.